This TCR beta chain stems from a study of spatial heterogeneity in lung cancer. Study findings and constraints: TCRs found ubiquitously expanded in tumor appeared in blood more at resection than at follow-up.

V dropped 5 bases and J dropped 10 bases, with 18 bases sitting between them. This CDR3 contains 14 residues. Germline V gene lookup returns CDR1 SGHAT and CDR2 FQNNGV. One entry per CDR3 protein results from TCRdb running MiXCR on the 5' RACE reads. The table shows about 14,000 distinct CDR3 sequences, with under 14% occurring only once. To note about this clonotype: Its cognate antigen is unknown.

Time point denoted: sample taken at primary tumor resection. Whole RNA, which was extracted from tumor, nontumor lung tissue or frozen PBMC, was sequenced without any cell sorting. Sequenced here: PBMCs, sampled at surgery. The TCR originated in a female donor with early-stage non-small cell lung cancer. J is TRBJ2-1 and V is TRBV11-2, with D tentatively TRBD1 or TRBD2 (5 bases each). The CDR3 is CASSGTSVGSEQFF. The CDR3 DNA follows: TGTGCCAGCAGCGGGACCTCAGTCGGTTCGGAGCAGTTCTTC.